One and the same sample provided the 25 T cell receptor beta chains below, sequenced in a study of blood T cells in healthy people across ages. Primers used in a second PCR of about 7 to 12 cycles were a sample-barcoded 5' primer and a J-beta primer mix. Using its own MiXCR run on the 5' RACE reads, TCRdb lists one record per CDR3 protein. The repertoire holds about 1.1 million distinct CDR3 sequences, roughly two fifths seen once, with less than 15% in the top ten. The material sequenced was blood. These receptors all stem from a man aged 18 to 29 in good health.

The rearrangement joins TRBV5-1 to TRBJ2-3, with 8 bases matching TRBD2. The germline CDR1 and CDR2 sequences are SGHRS and YFSETQ. The CDR3 has 15 amino acids. Unmatched junction bases numbered 6, after V lost 4 bases and J lost 2 bases. The CDR3 bases are TGCGCCAGCAGCAGAGTAGCGGGGAACACAGATACGCAGTATTTT. This gives the protein CASSRVAGNTDTQYF. Full variable domain (rest looked up from reference TRBV5-1 and TRBJ2-3): KAGVTQTPRYLIKTRGQQVTLSCSPISGHRSVSWYQQTPGQGLQFLFEYFSETQRNKGNFPGRFSGRQFSNSRSEMNVSTLELGDSALYLCASSRVAGNTDTQYFGPGTRLTVL.

The rearrangement uses TRBV6-2 or TRBV6-3 and TRBJ1-4; D call uncertain. This CDR3 contains 14 residues. Germline values: CDR1 MNHEY, CDR2 SVGEGT. V was clipped by 2 bases and J by 7 bases, with 11 bases between them. As DNA, the CDR3 is TGTGCCAGCAGTTACAAGGTCGTCGGTGAAAAACTGTTTTTT. Its translation: CASSYKVVGEKLFF.

This clonotype was detected a few times. The J gene is TRBJ2-5, the V gene TRBV12-3 or TRBV12-4; 7 bases are a match to TRBD1. The CDR3 has 14 amino acids. V shed 5 bases and J 5 bases; nucleotides not matched to a gene: 8. CDR3: CASSPRGPQETQYF. The CDR3 nucleotides are TGTGCCAGCAGTCCTAGGGGGCCTCAGGAGACCCAGTACTTC.

The chain carries TRBV20-1 and TRBJ2-2; TRBD2 is a possible D gene (7 bases). Germline loops: CDR1 DFQATT, CDR2 SNEGSKA (reference sequence). Between the trimmed V and J ends, which lost 4 bases and 1 base, there was a span of 16 bases. The CDR3 has 16 residues. The CDR3, as DNA: TGCAGTGCTATCCCCTGGGGGGGCCTGAACACCGGGGAGCTGTTTTTT. It encodes CSAIPWGGLNTGELFF.

V usage is TRBV20-1 and J usage is TRBJ2-2; D is unclear. Germline values: CDR1 DFQATT, CDR2 SNEGSKA (reference sequence). V gave up 1 base and J gave up 1 base, with 7 bases separating them. The length of the CDR3 is 14 residues. The CDR3 spells CSARGELNTGELFF. CDR3 bases: TGCAGTGCTAGAGGGGAATTGAACACCGGGGAGCTGTTTTTT.

This rearrangement joins TRBV9 to TRBJ1-2; maybe TRBD1 (5 bases). Trimming took 3 bases from V and 0 from J, leaving 18 bases between them. The CDR3 has 17 residues. CDR1 and CDR2 from the germline V gene are SGDLS and YYNGEE. The CDR3 reads CASSGQGHDITNYGYTF. As DNA, the CDR3 is TGTGCCAGCAGCGGTCAAGGACACGACATAACTAACTATGGCTACACCTTC.

The chain links TRBV12-3 or TRBV12-4 to TRBJ1-4; D unresolved. This CDR3 has 13 amino acids. V was cut by 3 bases and J by 7 bases, with 9 bases left in between. CDR3 amino acids: CASSLAAAEKLFF. CDR3 DNA sequence: TGTGCCAGCAGTTTGGCGGCGGCTGAAAAACTGTTTTTT.

V is TRBV28 and J is TRBJ1-5; TRBD1 agrees at 8 bases. Trimming took 10 bases from V and 7 from J; bases not matched to a gene: 6. CDR1 MDHEN and CDR2 SYDVKM come from the germline V gene. The CDR3 spans 12 residues. The CDR3 reads CATQGDKQPQHF. The CDR3 region has the DNA TGTGCCACACAGGGGGACAAACAGCCCCAGCATTTT.

This clonotype was counted a few times. The rearrangement joins TRBV7-6 to TRBJ2-1; 7 positions match TRBD1. V trimming: 0 bases; J trimming: 6 bases; junction bases outside the gene matches: 5. Germline CDR1 SGHVS, CDR2 FNYEAQ. There are 15 residues in the CDR3. As DNA, the CDR3 is TGTGCCAGCAGCTTAGCTGGGACAGCATTCAATGAGCAGTTCTTC. Protein product: CASSLAGTAFNEQFF.

This clonotype was counted a few times. The rearrangement uses TRBV9 and TRBJ2-1; tentatively, D is TRBD1 or TRBD2 (5 bases each). Germline V gives CDR1 SGDLS, CDR2 YYNGEE. The CDR3 covers 14 residues. The V end lost 2 bases, the J end lost 2 bases, and 8 bases lay between the germline ends. The chain's CDR3 is CASSVGEPYNEQFF. The CDR3 coding sequence is TGTGCCAGCAGCGTGGGGGAACCCTACAATGAGCAGTTCTTC.

The chain employs TRBV29-1 and TRBJ1-4, with no clear D. This CDR3 contains 14 residues. With 4 bases removed from V and 0 bases from J, the gap between germline ends came to 9 bases. CDR1 and CDR2 (germline): SQVTM, ANQGSEA. CDR3: CSVGVGATNEKLFF. The CDR3 nucleotides read TGCAGCGTTGGGGTTGGGGCAACTAATGAAAAACTGTTTTTT. Supplemented by reference TRBV29-1 and TRBJ1-4, the full variable domain reads SAVISQKPSRDICQRGTSLTIQCQVDSQVTMMFWYRQQPGQSLTLIATANQGSEATYESGFVIDKFPISRPNLTFSTLTVSNMSPEDSSIYLCSVGVGATNEKLFFGSGTQLSVL.

This clonotype was recorded once. This chain links TRBV10-3 with TRBJ2-7, with D perhaps assigned TRBD1 or TRBD2 (5 bases each). Trimming took 2 bases from V and 4 from J, leaving 12 bases between them. The CDR3 contains 14 residues. The germline V gene encodes CDR1 ENHRY and CDR2 SYGVKD. The CDR3 spells CAISEEGRGYEQYF. The CDR3 DNA is TGTGCCATCAGTGAGGAGGGGCGCGGTTACGAGCAGTACTTC.

This clonotype was found a few times. CDR3 DNA sequence: TGCGCCAGCAGCCAAGATCGCCCTGCACCTGAAGAGACCCAGTACTTC. This gives the protein CASSQDRPAPEETQYF. The V gene is TRBV4-1, the J gene TRBJ2-5; no definite D call. Germline V lookup: CDR1 MGHRA, CDR2 YSYEKL. The CDR3 is 16 amino acids. V dropped 0 bases and J dropped 3 bases, with 14 bases sitting between them.

This clonotype was found many times. This chain links TRBV3-1 with TRBJ1-2; D gene uncertain. This CDR3 is built from 16 residues. Germline CDR1 reads LGHDT; CDR2 reads YNNKEL (reference sequence). The V end lost 0 bases, the J end lost 4 bases, and 15 bases lay between the germline ends. Written as DNA, the CDR3 is TGTGCCAGCAGCCAAGATCGGACCCGCCCGAGCTATGGCTACACCTTC. Amino acids: CASSQDRTRPSYGYTF.

The chain has TRBV4-1 and TRBJ2-3; D is unclear. With 0 bases removed from V and 0 bases from J, the gap between germline ends came to 13 bases. Germline CDR1 reads MGHRA; CDR2 reads YSYEKL. This CDR3 comprises 17 residues. The CDR3 loop is CASSQDVNPSSTDTQYF. The CDR3 coding sequence is TGCGCCAGCAGCCAAGATGTAAACCCTTCTAGCACAGATACGCAGTATTTT.

This clonotype showed up just a few times. This CDR3 reads CASSPLGTSGGRNEQFF. The CDR3, as DNA: TGTGCCAGCAGCCCCCTTGGGACTAGCGGGGGCCGCAATGAGCAGTTCTTC. The J gene is TRBJ2-1, the V gene TRBV12-3 or TRBV12-4; 14 bases line up with TRBD2. The trim removed 6 bases at V and 6 bases at J, leaving 10 bases unmatched. The CDR3 has 17 residues.

This chain connects TRBV11-2 to TRBJ2-3; unclear D gene. V dropped 5 bases and J dropped 1 base, with 13 bases sitting between them. CDR3 length: 15 amino acids. Germline CDR1 SGHAT, CDR2 FQNNGV. The DNA for the CDR3 is TGTGCCAGCAGCCAACGCCTAAGTGGCACAGATACGCAGTATTTT. This codes for CASSQRLSGTDTQYF.

The CDR3: CATSERQGRGSEAFF. DNA for the CDR3: TGTGCCACCAGTGAACGACAGGGGAGAGGGTCTGAAGCTTTCTTT. The chain combines TRBV24-1 with TRBJ1-1; 8 bases line up with TRBD1. Germline values: CDR1 KGHDR, CDR2 SFDVKD. The CDR3 extends over 15 amino acids. Germline trimming cut 4 bases from V and 6 bases from J; bases unmatched to any gene: 9.

The chain couples TRBV2 to TRBJ1-2; D is unresolved. V was trimmed by 4 bases and J by 2 bases, leaving 8 bases between them. The CDR3 spans 13 residues. Germline V gene lookup returns CDR1 SNHLY and CDR2 FYNNEI. The chain's CDR3 is CASSVEMNYGYTF. In DNA, the CDR3 is TGTGCCAGCAGTGTGGAAATGAACTATGGCTACACCTTC. The full variable domain, rest sourced from reference TRBV2 and TRBJ1-2, is EPEVTQTPSHQVTQMGQEVILRCVPISNHLYFYWYRQILGQKVEFLVSFYNNEISEKSEIFDDQFSVERPDGSNFTLKIRSTKLEDSAMYFCASSVEMNYGYTFGSGTRLTVV.

The chain uses TRBV5-1 and TRBJ1-2; D not certain. Trimming took off 4 bases at V and 5 bases at J, with 12 bases between the two ends. Germline CDR1 and CDR2: SGHRS and YFSETQ. The CDR3 consists of 13 residues. CDR3: CASSPLPTYGYTF. The CDR3 DNA is TGCGCCAGCAGCCCCCTTCCAACTTATGGCTACACCTTC.

The chain carries TRBV20-1 and TRBJ2-4; 10 nucleotides align to TRBD2. The assigned J gene may be wrong: the sequence end matches TRBJ2-7 better. Germline V gene data show CDR1 as DFQATT and CDR2 as SNEGSKA (reference sequence). The length of the CDR3 is 13 residues. As DNA, the CDR3 is TGCAGTGCTAAATCTAGCGGGAGCTACGAGCAGTACTTC. As protein: CSAKSSGSYEQYF.

J is TRBJ2-2 and V is TRBV20-1, with D tentatively TRBD1 or TRBD2 (6 bases each). Germline V lookup: CDR1 DFQATT, CDR2 SNEGSKA (reference sequence). The CDR3 consists of 16 residues. Trimming pared 0 bases from V and 2 bases from J, leaving 13 bases between. The DNA for the CDR3 is TGCAGTGCTAGAGATTTCGGGGGCCATAACACCGGGGAGCTGTTTTTT. This codes for CSARDFGGHNTGELFF.

The chain links TRBV18 to TRBJ1-1; D is uncertain. V lost 8 bases and J lost 1, with 11 bases in between. Germline values: CDR1 KGHSH, CDR2 LQKENI. CDR3 length equals 13 residues. CDR3 region: CASAAKQNTEAFF. Here the CDR3 DNA reads TGTGCCAGCGCAGCGAAACAGAACACTGAAGCTTTCTTT. The variable domain in full, completed from reference TRBV18 and TRBJ1-1, reads NAGVMQNPRHLVRRRGQEARLRCSPMKGHSHVYWYRQLPEEGLKFMVYLQKENIIDESGMPKERFSAEFPKEGPSILRIQQVVRGDSAAYFCASAAKQNTEAFFGQGTRLTVV.

In its sample, this clonotype was seen a few times. The rearrangement joins TRBV30 to TRBJ2-3; 7 bases line up with TRBD1. Germline V gives CDR1 GTSNPN, CDR2 SVGIG (reference sequence). Trimming took 3 bases from V and 4 from J; bases not matched to a gene: 13. The CDR3 is made up of 16 amino acids. The CDR3 DNA follows: TGTGCCTGGAGCCATGGTGGCAGGGGGTTTTCAGATACGCAGTATTTT. Translating it yields CAWSHGGRGFSDTQYF.

This clonotype was detected only a few times. V and J are TRBV5-4 and TRBJ2-4; TRBD2 matches 7 bases. This CDR3 is built from 13 residues. The ends lost 1 base at V and 8 bases at J; junction bases unmatched: 3. Germline CDR1 SGHNT, CDR2 YYREEE (reference sequence). CDR3: CASSLSGRDIQYF. CDR3 bases: TGTGCCAGCAGCTTGAGTGGGAGGGACATTCAGTACTTC.